These 9 T cell receptor beta chains came from one sample sequenced in a study of CD8+ T cells in alopecia areata. As for treatment: oral pan-JAK inhibitor, 5-10 mg twice daily. Sequencing relied on a cDNA template that was reverse transcribed from extracted RNA. Generated by immunoSEQ multiplex PCR, the TCRdb table keeps only in-frame clones and is missing some. This table has about 120,000 clones, about 50% appearing once. The sequenced sample was CD4+ T cells sorted from blood, obtained at week 4, from a patient treated with tofacitinib. These receptors all come from a human donor with alopecia areata.

The chain recombines TRBV6-5 with TRBJ2-6; D is uncertain. This CDR3 spans 15 amino acids. Germline CDR1 reads MNHEY; CDR2 reads SVGAGI. The germline V and J ends were trimmed by 6 bases and 3 bases, with 12 bases remaining between them. In DNA form, the CDR3 reads TGTGCCAGCAGCCGACTCCTGAGTGGGGCCAACGTCCTGACTTTC. Its translation: CASSRLLSGANVLTF.

CDR3 DNA: TGTGCCAGCAGCTTAAATAACTATGGCTACACCTTC. Translated, it gives CASSLNNYGYTF. The rearrangement uses TRBV5-4 and TRBJ1-2; D is undetermined. The V end was cut by 2 bases, the J end by 1 base, with 3 bases between. The CDR3 contains 12 residues. Germline V gives CDR1 SGHNT, CDR2 YYREEE (reference sequence). The variable domain in full, completed from reference TRBV5-4 and TRBJ1-2, reads ETGVTQSPTHLIKTRGQQVTLRCSSQSGHNTVSWYQQALGQGPQFIFQYYREEENGRGNFPPRFSGLQFPNYSSELNVNALELDDSALYLCASSLNNYGYTFGSGTRLTVV.

The V and J genes are TRBV30 and TRBJ2-1; D gene uncertain. V was cut by 0 bases and J by 5 bases, with 8 bases left in between. There are 13 residues in the CDR3. Germline-derived CDR1 and CDR2 are GTSNPN and SVGIG (reference sequence). The CDR3 here is CAWSVSFNNEQFF. CDR3 in DNA: TGTGCCTGGAGTGTATCATTTAACAATGAGCAGTTCTTC. The whole variable domain, filled in from reference TRBV30 and TRBJ2-1, reads SQTIHQWPATLVQPVGSPLSLECTVEGTSNPNLYWYRQAAGRGLQLLFYSVGIGQISSEVPQNLSASRPQDRQFILSSKKLLLSDSGFYLCAWSVSFNNEQFFGPGTRLTVL.

The chain recombines TRBV15 with TRBJ2-1, with D perhaps TRBD1 (5 bases). Germline assignment: CDR1 LNHNV and CDR2 YYDKDF (reference sequence). The CDR3 sequence is 15 residues long. V was cut by 1 base and J by 8 bases, with 15 bases left in between. The CDR3 protein is CATSRVHRGGDEQFF. DNA of the CDR3: TGTGCCACCAGCAGAGTTCATAGGGGCGGAGATGAGCAGTTCTTC.

CDR3 residues: CASTNWAEETQYF. The DNA for the CDR3 is TGTGCCAGCACCAATTGGGCTGAAGAGACCCAGTACTTC. The chain has TRBV7-9 and TRBJ2-5; D is unresolved. This CDR3 region has 13 residues. V was cut by 7 bases and J by 3 bases, with 12 bases left in between. Germline V lookup: CDR1 SEHNR, CDR2 FQNEAQ (reference sequence).

The rearrangement uses TRBV29-1 and TRBJ2-6; D is undetermined. The V and J ends lost 7 bases and 0 bases respectively, with 7 bases between them. The CDR3 length is 13 residues. Germline CDR1 SQVTM, CDR2 ANQGSEA. The CDR3, as DNA: TGCAGCGGGAAGATCTCTGGGGCCAACGTCCTGACTTTC. It codes for CSGKISGANVLTF.

The table lists this clone with a few counts. This chain uses TRBV7-2 with TRBJ2-2; D may be TRBD2 (6 bases). Germline V lookup: CDR1 SGHTA, CDR2 FQGNSA. V lost 2 bases and J lost 11, with 12 bases in between. The CDR3 contains 13 residues. The CDR3 nucleotides are TGTGCCAGCAGCTTATGGGCGGGACGAGAGCTGTTTTTT. As protein: CASSLWAGRELFF.

The genes are TRBV7-3 and TRBJ1-2; D is ambiguous. Trimming pared 6 bases from V and 7 bases from J, leaving 15 bases between. The germline V gene has CDR1 SGHTA and CDR2 FQGTGA. CDR3 length: 13 residues. The CDR3 nucleotides are TGTGCCAGCAGTTCCGGACCAGATGGTGGCTACACCTTC. Translated: CASSSGPDGGYTF.

The chain links TRBV27 to TRBJ2-7; TRBD1 matches 9 bases. Germline lookup yields CDR1 MNHEY and CDR2 SMNVEV (reference sequence). The CDR3 consists of 12 residues. The V gene end was trimmed by 8 bases and the J gene end by 6 bases; junction bases not matched to a gene: 5. As DNA, the CDR3 is TGTGCCAGCGGGACAGGGTTGACCGAGCAGTACTTC. Protein: CASGTGLTEQYF.